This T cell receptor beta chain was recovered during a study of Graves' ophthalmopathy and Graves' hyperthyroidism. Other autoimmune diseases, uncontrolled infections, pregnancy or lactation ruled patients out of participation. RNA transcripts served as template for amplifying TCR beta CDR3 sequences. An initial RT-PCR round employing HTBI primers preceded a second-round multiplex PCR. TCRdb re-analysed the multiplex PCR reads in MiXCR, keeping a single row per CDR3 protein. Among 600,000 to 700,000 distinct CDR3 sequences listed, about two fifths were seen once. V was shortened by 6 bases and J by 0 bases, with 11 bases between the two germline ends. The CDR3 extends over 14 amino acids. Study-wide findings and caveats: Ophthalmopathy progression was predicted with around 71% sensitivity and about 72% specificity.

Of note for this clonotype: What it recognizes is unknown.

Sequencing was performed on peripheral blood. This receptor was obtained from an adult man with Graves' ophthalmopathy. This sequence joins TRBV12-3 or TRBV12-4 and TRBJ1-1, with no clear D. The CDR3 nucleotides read TGTGCCAGCAGATCAATGGAGATGAACACTGAAGCTTTCTTT. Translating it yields CASRSMEMNTEAFF.